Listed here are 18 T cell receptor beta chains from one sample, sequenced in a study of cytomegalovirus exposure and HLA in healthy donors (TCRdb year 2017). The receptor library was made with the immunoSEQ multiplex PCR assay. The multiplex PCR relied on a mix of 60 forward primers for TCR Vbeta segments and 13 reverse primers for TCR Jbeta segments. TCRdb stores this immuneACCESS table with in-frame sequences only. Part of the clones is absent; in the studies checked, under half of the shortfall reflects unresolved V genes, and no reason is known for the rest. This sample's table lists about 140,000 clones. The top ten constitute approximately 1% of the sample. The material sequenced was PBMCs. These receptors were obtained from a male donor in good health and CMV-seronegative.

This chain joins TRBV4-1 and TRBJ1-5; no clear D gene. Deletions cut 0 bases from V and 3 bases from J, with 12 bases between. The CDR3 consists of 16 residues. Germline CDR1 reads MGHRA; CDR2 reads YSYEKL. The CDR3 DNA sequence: TGCGCCAGCAGCCAAGATCTGGCGGTCCCCAATCAGCCCCAGCATTTT. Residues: CASSQDLAVPNQPQHF.

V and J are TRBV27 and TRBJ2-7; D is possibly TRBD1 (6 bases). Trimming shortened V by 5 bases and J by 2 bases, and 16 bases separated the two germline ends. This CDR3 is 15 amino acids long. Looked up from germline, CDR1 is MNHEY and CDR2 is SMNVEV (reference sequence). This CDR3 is CASSPFPTGAYEQYF. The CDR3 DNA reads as TGTGCCAGCAGTCCCTTCCCGACAGGAGCCTACGAGCAGTACTTC.

This CDR3 reads CASSPPSSGGTSYNEQFF. The CDR3 nucleotides are TGTGCCAGCTCACCACCGTCTAGCGGGGGGACCTCCTACAATGAGCAGTTCTTC. The V and J genes are TRBV18 and TRBJ2-1; TRBD2 matches 11 bases. The germline V gene encodes CDR1 KGHSH and CDR2 LQKENI. This CDR3 comprises 18 residues. V shed 0 bases, J shed 0 bases, and the junction held 4 bases outside the gene matches.

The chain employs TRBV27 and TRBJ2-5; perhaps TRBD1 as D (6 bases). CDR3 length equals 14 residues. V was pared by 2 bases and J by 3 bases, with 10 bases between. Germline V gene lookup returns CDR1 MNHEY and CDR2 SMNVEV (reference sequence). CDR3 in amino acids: CASSLRQGKETQYF. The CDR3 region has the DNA TGTGCCAGCAGTTTAAGGCAGGGGAAAGAGACCCAGTACTTC.

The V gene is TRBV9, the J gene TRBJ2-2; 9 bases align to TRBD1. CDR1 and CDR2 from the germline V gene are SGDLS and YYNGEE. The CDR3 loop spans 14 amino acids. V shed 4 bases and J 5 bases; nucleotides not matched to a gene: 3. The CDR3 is CASSPGTGTGELFF. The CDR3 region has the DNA TGTGCCAGCAGCCCCGGGACAGGGACCGGGGAGCTGTTTTTT.

In DNA, the CDR3 is TGTGCCAGCTGGGGGGGGCAGGGGAGCTCCTACGAGCAGTACTTC. Its translation is CASWGGQGSSYEQYF. The J gene is TRBJ2-7, the V gene TRBV11-2, with D perhaps matching TRBD2 (7 bases). CDR3 size: 15 residues. Germline V lookup: CDR1 SGHAT, CDR2 FQNNGV. V lost 8 bases, J lost 0 bases, and 17 bases lay in between.

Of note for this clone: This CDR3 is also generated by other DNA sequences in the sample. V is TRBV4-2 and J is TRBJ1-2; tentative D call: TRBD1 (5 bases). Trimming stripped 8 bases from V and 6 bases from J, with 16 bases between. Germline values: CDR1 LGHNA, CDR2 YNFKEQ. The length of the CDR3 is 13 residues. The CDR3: CASGTGERDGYTF. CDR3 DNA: TGTGCCAGCGGGACGGGGGAGAGAGATGGCTACACCTTC.

CDR3 sequence (DNA): TGTGCCAGCAGGCCAGAAATGCCCCCCACAGATACGCAGTATTTT. Its protein is CASRPEMPPTDTQYF. The rearrangement uses TRBV5-4 and TRBJ2-3; no reliable D call. CDR1 and CDR2 from the germline V gene are SGHNT and YYREEE (reference sequence). This CDR3 is 15 amino acids long. The V end lost 5 bases, the J end lost 2 bases, and 15 bases lay between the germline ends. The full variable domain, in which reference TRBV5-4 and TRBJ2-3 provide the parts outside the CDR3, is ETGVTQSPTHLIKTRGQQVTLRCSSQSGHNTVSWYQQALGQGPQFIFQYYREEENGRGNFPPRFSGLQFPNYSSELNVNALELDDSALYLCASRPEMPPTDTQYFGPGTRLTVL.

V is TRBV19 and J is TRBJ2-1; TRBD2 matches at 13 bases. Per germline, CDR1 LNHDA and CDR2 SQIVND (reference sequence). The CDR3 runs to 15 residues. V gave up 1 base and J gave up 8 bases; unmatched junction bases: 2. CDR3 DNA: TGTGCCAGTAGTATAGCACTAGCGGGAGGGTATGAGCAGTTCTTC. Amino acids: CASSIALAGGYEQFF.

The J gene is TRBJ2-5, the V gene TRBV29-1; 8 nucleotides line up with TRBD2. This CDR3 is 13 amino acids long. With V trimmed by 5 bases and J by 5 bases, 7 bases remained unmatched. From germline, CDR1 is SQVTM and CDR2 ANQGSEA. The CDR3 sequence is CSVLGAGVETQYF. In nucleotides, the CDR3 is TGCAGCGTTCTAGGAGCGGGAGTTGAGACCCAGTACTTC. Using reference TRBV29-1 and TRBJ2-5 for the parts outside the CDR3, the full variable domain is SAVISQKPSRDICQRGTSLTIQCQVDSQVTMMFWYRQQPGQSLTLIATANQGSEATYESGFVIDKFPISRPNLTFSTLTVSNMSPEDSSIYLCSVLGAGVETQYFGPGTRLLVL.

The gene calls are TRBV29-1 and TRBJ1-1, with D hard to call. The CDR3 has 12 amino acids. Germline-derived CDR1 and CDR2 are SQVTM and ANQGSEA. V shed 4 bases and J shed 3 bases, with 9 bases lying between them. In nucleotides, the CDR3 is TGCAGCGTTGCGGTCGTCTACACTGAAGCTTTCTTT. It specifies CSVAVVYTEAFF.

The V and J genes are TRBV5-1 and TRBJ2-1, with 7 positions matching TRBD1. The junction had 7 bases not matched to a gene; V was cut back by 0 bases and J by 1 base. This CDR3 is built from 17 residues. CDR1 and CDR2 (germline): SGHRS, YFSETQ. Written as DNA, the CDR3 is TGCGCCAGCAGCTTGGATGTCAGGGGGAAGTCCTACAATGAGCAGTTCTTC. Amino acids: CASSLDVRGKSYNEQFF.

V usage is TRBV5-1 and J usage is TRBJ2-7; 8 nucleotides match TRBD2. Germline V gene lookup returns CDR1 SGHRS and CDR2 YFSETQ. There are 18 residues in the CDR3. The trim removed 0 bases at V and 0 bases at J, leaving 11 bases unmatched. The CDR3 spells CASSLERLAHDFSYEQYF. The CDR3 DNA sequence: TGCGCCAGCAGCTTGGAGAGACTAGCGCACGATTTCTCCTACGAGCAGTACTTC. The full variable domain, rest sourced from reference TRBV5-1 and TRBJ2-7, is KAGVTQTPRYLIKTRGQQVTLSCSPISGHRSVSWYQQTPGQGLQFLFEYFSETQRNKGNFPGRFSGRQFSNSRSEMNVSTLELGDSALYLCASSLERLAHDFSYEQYFGPGTRLTVT.

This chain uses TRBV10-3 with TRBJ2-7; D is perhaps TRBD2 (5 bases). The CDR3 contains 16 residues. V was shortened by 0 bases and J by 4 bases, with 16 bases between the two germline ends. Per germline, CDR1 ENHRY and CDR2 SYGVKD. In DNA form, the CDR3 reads TGTGCCATCAGTGAGTCGATGGGCAGGAGGATATACGAGCAGTACTTC. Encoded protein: CAISESMGRRIYEQYF.

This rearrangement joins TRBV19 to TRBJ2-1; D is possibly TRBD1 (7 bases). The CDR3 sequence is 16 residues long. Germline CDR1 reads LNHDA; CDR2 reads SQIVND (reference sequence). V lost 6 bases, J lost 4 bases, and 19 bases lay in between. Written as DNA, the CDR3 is TGTGCCAGTAGCCAAAAGGCGGGACAGTTATACAATGAGCAGTTCTTC. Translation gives CASSQKAGQLYNEQFF.

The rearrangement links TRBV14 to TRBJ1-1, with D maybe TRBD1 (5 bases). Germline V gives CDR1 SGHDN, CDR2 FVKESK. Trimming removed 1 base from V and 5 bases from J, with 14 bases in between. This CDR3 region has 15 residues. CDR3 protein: CASSQAWGRGTEAFF. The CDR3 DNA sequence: TGTGCCAGCAGCCAAGCTTGGGGACGGGGGACTGAAGCTTTCTTT.

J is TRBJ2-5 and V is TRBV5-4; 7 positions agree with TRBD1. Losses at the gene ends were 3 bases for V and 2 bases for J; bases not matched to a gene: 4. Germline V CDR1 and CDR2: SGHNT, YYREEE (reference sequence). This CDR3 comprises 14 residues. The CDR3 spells CASSWDRTQETQYF. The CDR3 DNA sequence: TGTGCCAGCAGCTGGGACAGAACTCAAGAGACCCAGTACTTC.

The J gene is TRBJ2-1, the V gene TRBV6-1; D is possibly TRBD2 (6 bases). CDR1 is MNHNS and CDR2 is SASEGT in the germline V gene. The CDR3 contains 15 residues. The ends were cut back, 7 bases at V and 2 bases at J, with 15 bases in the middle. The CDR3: CASIPRGGAYNEQFF. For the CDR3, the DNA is TGTGCCAGCATTCCTCGGGGCGGGGCCTACAATGAGCAGTTCTTC.